The 27 T cell receptor beta chains presented below share a single source sample, sequenced in a study of T cell clones after liver transplantation. The table came from immunoSEQ multiplex PCR; TCRdb's copy has only in-frame clones and leaves some out. Of 95,000 to 110,000 clones in the sample, approximately 78% were seen once. Sample: CD4+ T cells from blood, taken before liver transplant. These receptors all come from a human donor who received a liver transplant.

This clone was seen only once. The V and J genes are TRBV7-8 and TRBJ2-3; 8 nucleotides line up with TRBD1. The trim removed 6 bases at V and 0 bases at J, leaving 5 bases unmatched. The CDR3 is 15 residues long. Per germline, CDR1 SGHVS and CDR2 FQNEAQ. The CDR3 region has the DNA TGTGCCAGCAGACTCGGACAGGGCAGCACAGATACGCAGTATTTT. It yields the protein CASRLGQGSTDTQYF.

This chain connects TRBV7-2 to TRBJ2-3; a weak D match, TRBD2 (5 bases). The V gene's germline CDR1 is SGHTA and CDR2 FQGNSA. This CDR3 is built from 12 residues. V dropped 7 bases and J dropped 4 bases, with 9 bases sitting between them. CDR3 amino acids: CASKLEPDTQYF. CDR3 in DNA: TGTGCCAGCAAACTAGAACCAGATACGCAGTATTTT.

This chain uses TRBV6-5 with TRBJ2-1, with TRBD2 matching 11 bases. The CDR3 consists of 15 residues. Germline lookup yields CDR1 MNHEY and CDR2 SVGAGI. V was pared by 5 bases and J by 5 bases, with 5 bases of the junction left unmatched. In DNA, the CDR3 is TGTGCCAGCAGTAGCACTAGCGGGGGCCACAATGAGCAGTTCTTC. Translation gives CASSSTSGGHNEQFF.

The genes are TRBV18 and TRBJ2-5, with D hard to call. Germline CDR1 KGHSH, CDR2 LQKENI. The CDR3 spans 14 residues. V was shortened by 1 base and J by 1 base, with 7 bases between the two germline ends. CDR3: CASSPRSLQETQYF. CDR3 nucleotides: TGTGCCAGCTCACCACGATCCCTCCAAGAGACCCAGTACTTC.

V gene TRBV4-1 combines with J gene TRBJ2-5; TRBD1 agrees at 7 bases. V lost 2 bases and J lost 4; bases outside the gene matches: 4. Germline V gives CDR1 MGHRA, CDR2 YSYEKL. This CDR3 comprises 14 residues. The CDR3, as DNA: TGCGCCAGCAGCCAACCGGCAGGGGGAGAGACCCAGTACTTC. It specifies CASSQPAGGETQYF.

V gene TRBV18 combines with J gene TRBJ2-2; D is perhaps TRBD2 (6 bases). Germline V gene data show CDR1 as KGHSH and CDR2 as LQKENI. The V gene lost 1 base and the J gene lost 5 bases, with 8 bases spanning the gap. This CDR3 has 14 amino acids. This chain's CDR3 is CASSPQGGTGELFF. The CDR3 nucleotides are TGTGCCAGCTCACCACAGGGAGGTACCGGGGAGCTGTTTTTT.

This sequence joins TRBV6-5 and TRBJ1-1; D is possibly TRBD1 (5 bases). Deletions cut 2 bases from V and 7 bases from J, with 20 bases between. Germline CDR1 MNHEY, CDR2 SVGAGI. This CDR3 has 16 residues. CDR3 amino acids: CASSYRRLGDGNEAFF. CDR3 bases: TGTGCCAGCAGTTACCGCCGGTTAGGGGACGGAAATGAAGCTTTCTTT.

The chain combines TRBV6-1 with TRBJ1-1; D unclear. The CDR3 runs 14 residues. Germline V gene lookup returns CDR1 MNHNS and CDR2 SASEGT. The V gene lost 2 bases and the J gene lost 1 base, with 8 bases spanning the gap. The chain's CDR3 is CASSEIRGNTEAFF. The CDR3, as DNA: TGTGCCAGCAGTGAAATTCGCGGGAACACTGAAGCTTTCTTT.

The chain combines TRBV18 with TRBJ1-3; 8 bases are a match to TRBD1. The CDR3 has 17 amino acids. Trimming cost V 3 bases and J 7 bases; bases outside gene matches: 14. Germline CDR1 KGHSH, CDR2 LQKENI. CDR3 protein: CASSPPRTGQLGNTIYF. CDR3 nucleotide sequence: TGTGCCAGCTCACCCCCACGGACAGGGCAATTGGGGAACACCATATATTTT.

The chain employs TRBV11-3 and TRBJ2-1, with D uncertain. V dropped 3 bases and J dropped 4 bases, with 7 bases sitting between them. CDR1 is SGHNT, CDR2 YENEEA, per germline. The CDR3 is 13 amino acids. The CDR3, as DNA: TGTGCCAGCAGCTTTAGGCCATACAATGAGCAGTTCTTC. It yields the protein CASSFRPYNEQFF.

V gene TRBV6-4 combines with J gene TRBJ2-3; no clear D. Trimming removed 5 bases at V and 4 bases at J, with 13 bases between. CDR3 length: 14 amino acids. Germline CDR1 reads MRHNA; CDR2 reads SNTAGT. CDR3 region: CASSLLHPPDTQYF. DNA for the CDR3: TGTGCCAGCAGTTTACTTCATCCCCCAGATACGCAGTATTTT.

The gene calls are TRBV9 and TRBJ2-7; a weak D match, TRBD1 (5 bases). Germline V CDR1 and CDR2: SGDLS, YYNGEE. Deletions cut 0 bases from V and 3 bases from J, with 13 bases between. CDR3 length equals 15 residues. Here the CDR3 reads CASSVGGSGRYEQYF. Written as DNA, the CDR3 is TGTGCCAGCAGCGTAGGGGGCTCCGGCCGCTACGAGCAGTACTTC. The variable domain in full, completed from reference TRBV9 and TRBJ2-7, reads DSGVTQTPKHLITATGQRVTLRCSPRSGDLSVYWYQQSLDQGLQFLIQYYNGEERAKGNILERFSAQQFPDLHSELNLSSLELGDSALYFCASSVGGSGRYEQYFGPGTRLTVT.

The rearrangement uses TRBV2 and TRBJ2-1, with D perhaps given as TRBD1 or TRBD2 (6 bases each). Trimming took 6 bases from V and 4 from J, leaving 22 bases between them. This CDR3 comprises 17 residues. Germline V gene data show CDR1 as SNHLY and CDR2 as FYNNEI. The CDR3 DNA sequence: TGTGCCAGCAGCTTTCGGTCGGGGGCTAGGGTGTACAATGAGCAGTTCTTC. Translation gives CASSFRSGARVYNEQFF. The complete variable domain, with remaining parts taken from reference TRBV2 and TRBJ2-1, reads EPEVTQTPSHQVTQMGQEVILRCVPISNHLYFYWYRQILGQKVEFLVSFYNNEISEKSEIFDDQFSVERPDGSNFTLKIRSTKLEDSAMYFCASSFRSGARVYNEQFFGPGTRLTVL.

V gene TRBV9 combines with J gene TRBJ2-4, with 11 bases lining up with TRBD2. The CDR3 has 16 amino acids. Germline V gene data show CDR1 as SGDLS and CDR2 as YYNGEE. Trimming cost V 4 bases and J 0 bases; bases outside gene matches: 3. As DNA, the CDR3 is TGTGCCAGCAGCCGTAGCGGGGGGGCAGCCAAAAACATTCAGTACTTC. The encoded protein is CASSRSGGAAKNIQYF.

The count of this clone is one. The gene calls are TRBV5-1 and TRBJ2-7, with a weak D call TRBD1 (6 bases). The CDR3 has 17 residues. Germline CDR1 SGHRS, CDR2 YFSETQ. V dropped 5 bases and J dropped 1 base, with 22 bases sitting between them. Written as DNA, the CDR3 is TGCGCCAGCAGTATGGGGGCCGGATCGGGCAAATCCTACGAGCAGTACTTC. Amino acids: CASSMGAGSGKSYEQYF. Full variable domain (rest looked up from reference TRBV5-1 and TRBJ2-7): KAGVTQTPRYLIKTRGQQVTLSCSPISGHRSVSWYQQTPGQGLQFLFEYFSETQRNKGNFPGRFSGRQFSNSRSEMNVSTLELGDSALYLCASSMGAGSGKSYEQYFGPGTRLTVT.

This rearrangement joins TRBV27 to TRBJ1-5, with D unresolved. V dropped 5 bases and J dropped 1 base, with 12 bases sitting between them. This CDR3 contains 15 residues. Looked up from germline, CDR1 is MNHEY and CDR2 is SMNVEV (reference sequence). CDR3 loop: CASSPTRWSNQPQHF. The CDR3 DNA reads TGTGCCAGCAGTCCAACGAGGTGGAGCAATCAGCCCCAGCATTTT.

In its sample, this clone was seen once. The gene calls are TRBV10-2 and TRBJ1-4, with TRBD1 matching over 9 bases. In germline, CDR1 is WSHSY, CDR2 SAAADI. V shed 6 bases, J shed 7 bases, and the junction held 9 bases outside the gene matches. This CDR3 has 15 residues. The CDR3 region is CASRTGTGRGEKLFF. In DNA form, the CDR3 reads TGCGCCAGCAGGACCGGGACAGGGAGAGGTGAAAAACTGTTTTTT.

The chain employs TRBV5-1 and TRBJ1-3; D call uncertain. V was clipped by 4 bases and J by 0 bases, with 14 bases between them. The CDR3 spans 16 residues. In germline, CDR1 is SGHRS, CDR2 YFSETQ. The CDR3 loop is CASSNDRANSGNTIYF. The CDR3 DNA reads TGCGCCAGCAGCAACGACCGGGCCAACTCTGGAAACACCATATATTTT.

The chain is built from TRBV5-1 and TRBJ2-1, with D hard to call. Between the trimmed V and J ends, which lost 0 bases and 7 bases, there was a span of 14 bases. This CDR3 contains 15 residues. Per germline, CDR1 SGHRS and CDR2 YFSETQ. CDR3 coding DNA: TGCGCCAGCAGCTTGGAATGGAAAAACATGAATGAGCAGTTCTTC. Translating it yields CASSLEWKNMNEQFF.

The chain couples TRBV5-1 to TRBJ1-1, with 7 positions matching TRBD1. Trimming took 4 bases from V and 5 from J; bases not matched to a gene: 11. This CDR3 is 15 amino acids long. In germline, CDR1 is SGHRS, CDR2 YFSETQ. CDR3 amino acids: CASSHDRASGTEAFF. CDR3 nucleotide sequence: TGCGCCAGCAGCCACGACAGGGCGAGTGGGACTGAAGCTTTCTTT.

A word on this clone: Different DNA sequences within this sample yield the same CDR3. The gene calls are TRBV7-9 and TRBJ2-7, with no clear D. Trimming shortened V by 1 base and J by 0 bases, and 7 bases separated the two germline ends. CDR3 length: 14 residues. Germline V gives CDR1 SEHNR, CDR2 FQNEAQ (reference sequence). The CDR3 coding sequence is TGTGCCAGCAGCTTAGGGCAGAACTCCTACGAGCAGTACTTC. It encodes CASSLGQNSYEQYF.

The chain couples TRBV19 to TRBJ1-1, with D hard to call. Trimming stripped 7 bases from V and 5 bases from J, with 17 bases between. The CDR3 runs to 14 residues. The germline CDR1 and CDR2 sequences are LNHDA and SQIVND (reference sequence). The CDR3 sequence: CASTAAVLGTEAFF. As DNA, the CDR3 is TGTGCCAGTACTGCGGCCGTGCTGGGGACTGAAGCTTTCTTT.

This rearrangement joins TRBV15 to TRBJ1-4; 7 nucleotides align to TRBD1. The germline V gene encodes CDR1 LNHNV and CDR2 YYDKDF (reference sequence). J gave up 12 bases and V 8 bases, and 15 bases lay outside the gene matches. This CDR3 is 14 amino acids long. CDR3 coding DNA: TGTGCCACCGGAGGGGAGACAGGGCGCGCTGAACTGTTTTTT. This sequence encodes CATGGETGRAELFF.

J is TRBJ1-2 and V is TRBV19, with unresolved D. V was clipped by 8 bases and J by 0 bases, with 13 bases between them. Germline lookup yields CDR1 LNHDA and CDR2 SQIVND (reference sequence). The CDR3 extends over 14 amino acids. CDR3 DNA: TGTGCCAGTCGATTGGATCCGGCTAACTATGGCTACACCTTC. Translation: CASRLDPANYGYTF.

The chain employs TRBV5-6 and TRBJ1-1; D possibly corresponds to TRBD1 (5 bases). Deletions cut 4 bases from V and 0 bases from J, with 16 bases between. CDR3 size: 16 residues. Germline CDR1 is SGHDT and CDR2 is YYEEEE. The CDR3: CASSPSRVRLNTEAFF. The CDR3 coding sequence is TGTGCCAGCAGCCCCAGCAGGGTGCGGTTGAACACTGAAGCTTTCTTT.

The chain has TRBV2 and TRBJ2-2; D unclear. The CDR3 totals 14 residues. Germline-derived CDR1 and CDR2 are SNHLY and FYNNEI. V lost 3 bases, J lost 5 bases, and 10 bases lay in between. CDR3 DNA sequence: TGTGCCAGCAGTGAGGCTAGACGGACCGGGGAGCTGTTTTTT. Protein sequence: CASSEARRTGELFF.

This sequence joins TRBV7-7 and TRBJ2-2; the D gene could be TRBD1 or TRBD2 (7 bases each). CDR1 and CDR2 (germline): SSHAT, FNYEAQ (reference sequence). This CDR3 spans 15 amino acids. The V and J ends lost 7 bases and 6 bases respectively, with 18 bases between them. The CDR3 DNA is TGTGCCAGCACCCAGGGGGGAGGGGCCCCCGGGGAGCTGTTTTTT. Translating gives CASTQGGGAPGELFF.